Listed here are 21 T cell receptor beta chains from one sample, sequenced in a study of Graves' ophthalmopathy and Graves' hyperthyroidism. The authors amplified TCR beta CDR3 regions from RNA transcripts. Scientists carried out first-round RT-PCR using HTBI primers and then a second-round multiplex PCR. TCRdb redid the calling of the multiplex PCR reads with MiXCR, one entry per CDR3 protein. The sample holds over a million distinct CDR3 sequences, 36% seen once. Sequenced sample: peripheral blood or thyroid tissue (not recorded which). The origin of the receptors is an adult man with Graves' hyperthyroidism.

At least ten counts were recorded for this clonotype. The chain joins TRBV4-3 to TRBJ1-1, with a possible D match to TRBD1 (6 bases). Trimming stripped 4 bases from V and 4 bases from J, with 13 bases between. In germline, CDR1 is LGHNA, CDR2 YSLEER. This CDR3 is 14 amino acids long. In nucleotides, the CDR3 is TGCGCCAGCAGCCTGGGGACATTCGGCACTGAAGCTTTCTTT. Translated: CASSLGTFGTEAFF.

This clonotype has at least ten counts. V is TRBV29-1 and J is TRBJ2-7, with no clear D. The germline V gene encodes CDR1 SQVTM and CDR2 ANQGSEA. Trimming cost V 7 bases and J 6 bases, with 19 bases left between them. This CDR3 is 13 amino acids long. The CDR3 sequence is CSATGAFEVEQYF. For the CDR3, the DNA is TGCAGCGCCACGGGCGCCTTTGAGGTCGAGCAGTACTTC.

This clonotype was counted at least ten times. CDR3 residues: CASSLQGPDTEAFF. The CDR3 nucleotides are TGTGCCAGCAGCTTACAGGGCCCGGACACTGAAGCTTTCTTT. The chain joins TRBV7-2 to TRBJ1-1, with TRBD1 as a possible D gene (5 bases). Per germline, CDR1 SGHTA and CDR2 FQGNSA. CDR3 length equals 14 residues. The ends were cut back, 2 bases at V and 3 bases at J, with 10 bases in the middle.

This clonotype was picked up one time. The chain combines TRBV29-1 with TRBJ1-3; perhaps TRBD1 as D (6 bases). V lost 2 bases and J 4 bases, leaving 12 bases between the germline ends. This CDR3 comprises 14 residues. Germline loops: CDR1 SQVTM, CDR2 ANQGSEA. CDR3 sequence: CSVEPWTEGNTIYF. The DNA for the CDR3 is TGCAGCGTTGAACCTTGGACAGAAGGAAACACCATATATTTT.

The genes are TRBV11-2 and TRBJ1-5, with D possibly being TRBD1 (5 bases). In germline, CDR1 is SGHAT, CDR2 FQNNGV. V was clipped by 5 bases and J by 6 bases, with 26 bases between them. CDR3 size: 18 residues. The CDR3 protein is CASSKPGAVRVNSQPQHF. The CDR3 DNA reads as TGTGCCAGCAGCAAACCAGGAGCGGTCAGGGTTAATTCTCAGCCCCAGCATTTT.

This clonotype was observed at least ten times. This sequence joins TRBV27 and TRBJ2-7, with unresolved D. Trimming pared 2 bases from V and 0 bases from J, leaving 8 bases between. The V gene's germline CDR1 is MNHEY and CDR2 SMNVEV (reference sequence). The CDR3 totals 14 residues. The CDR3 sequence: CASSLTRTSYEQYF. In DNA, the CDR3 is TGTGCCAGCAGTTTAACACGGACCTCCTACGAGCAGTACTTC.

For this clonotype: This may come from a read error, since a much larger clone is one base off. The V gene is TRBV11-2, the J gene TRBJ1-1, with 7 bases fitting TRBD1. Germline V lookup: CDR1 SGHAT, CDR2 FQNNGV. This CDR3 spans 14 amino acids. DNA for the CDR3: TGTGCCAGCAGGCGAGGGGGCGGAGGGGCTGAATCTTTCTTT. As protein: CASRRGGGGAESFF.

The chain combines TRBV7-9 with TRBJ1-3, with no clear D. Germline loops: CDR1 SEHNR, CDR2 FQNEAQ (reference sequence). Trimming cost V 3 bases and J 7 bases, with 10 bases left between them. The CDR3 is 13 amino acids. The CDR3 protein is CASSFLYGNTIYF. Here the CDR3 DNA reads TGTGCCAGCAGCTTCCTCTACGGGAACACCATATATTTT. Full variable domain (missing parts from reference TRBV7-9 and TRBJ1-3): DTGVSQNPRHKITKRGQNVTFRCDPISEHNRLYWYRQTLGQGPEFLTYFQNEAQLEKSRLLSDRFSAERPKGSFSTLEIQRTEQGDSAMYLCASSFLYGNTIYFGEGSWLTVV.

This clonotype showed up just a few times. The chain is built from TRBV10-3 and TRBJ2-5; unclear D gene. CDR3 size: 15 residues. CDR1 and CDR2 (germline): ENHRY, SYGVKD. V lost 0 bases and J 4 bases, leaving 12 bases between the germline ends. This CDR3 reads CAISESRSMRETQYF. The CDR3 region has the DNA TGTGCCATCAGTGAGTCCAGGAGTATGAGAGAGACCCAGTACTTC.

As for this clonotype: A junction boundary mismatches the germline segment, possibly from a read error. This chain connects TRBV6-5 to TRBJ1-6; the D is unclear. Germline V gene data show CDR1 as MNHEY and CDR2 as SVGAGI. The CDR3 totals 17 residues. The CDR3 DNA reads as TGTGCCAGCGGTTACCAGACAAGCTCGGCGTCGGCGACACCCCTCCACTTT. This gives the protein CASGYQTSSASATPLHF.

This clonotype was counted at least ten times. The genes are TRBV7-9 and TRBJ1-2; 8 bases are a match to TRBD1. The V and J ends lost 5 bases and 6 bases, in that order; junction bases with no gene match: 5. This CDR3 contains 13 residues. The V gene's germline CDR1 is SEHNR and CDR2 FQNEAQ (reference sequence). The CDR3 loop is CASSGQGPHGYTF. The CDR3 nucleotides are TGTGCCAGCAGCGGACAGGGCCCGCATGGCTACACCTTC.

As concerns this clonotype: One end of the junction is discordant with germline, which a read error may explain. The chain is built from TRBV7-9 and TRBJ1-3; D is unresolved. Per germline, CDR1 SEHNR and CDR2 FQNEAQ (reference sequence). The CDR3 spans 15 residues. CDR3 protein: CASSSPRLSGDTIYF. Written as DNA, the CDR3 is TGTGCCAGCAGCTCTCCCCGCCTCTCTGGAGACACCATATATTTT.

DNA of the CDR3: TGTGCCAGCAGCCTACCGAGACAGGGGGCCTATGGCTACACCTTC. Its protein product is CASSLPRQGAYGYTF. V gene TRBV11-2 combines with J gene TRBJ1-2, with 10 bases aligning to TRBD1. The V and J ends lost 5 bases and 4 bases, in that order; junction bases with no gene match: 7. This CDR3 spans 15 amino acids. The germline CDR1 and CDR2 sequences are SGHAT and FQNNGV.

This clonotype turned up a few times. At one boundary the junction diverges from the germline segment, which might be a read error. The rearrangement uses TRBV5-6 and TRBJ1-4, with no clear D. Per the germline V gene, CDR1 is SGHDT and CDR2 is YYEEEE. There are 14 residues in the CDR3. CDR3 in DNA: TGTACCAGCAGCCTGGTGGCGACTAATGAAAAACTGTTTTTT. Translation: CTSSLVATNEKLFF.

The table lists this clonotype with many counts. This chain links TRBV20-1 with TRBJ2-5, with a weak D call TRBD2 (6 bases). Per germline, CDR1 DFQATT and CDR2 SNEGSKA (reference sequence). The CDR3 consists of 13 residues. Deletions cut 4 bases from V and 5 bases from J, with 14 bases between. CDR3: CSAMISGVETQYF. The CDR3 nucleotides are TGCAGTGCTATGATTTCGGGAGTTGAGACCCAGTACTTC.

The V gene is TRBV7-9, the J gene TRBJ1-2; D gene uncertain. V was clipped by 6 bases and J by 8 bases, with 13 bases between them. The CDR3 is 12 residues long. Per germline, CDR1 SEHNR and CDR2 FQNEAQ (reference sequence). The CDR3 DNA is TGTGCCAGCAGTCAAGGCCTTAGGGGCTACACCTTC. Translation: CASSQGLRGYTF.

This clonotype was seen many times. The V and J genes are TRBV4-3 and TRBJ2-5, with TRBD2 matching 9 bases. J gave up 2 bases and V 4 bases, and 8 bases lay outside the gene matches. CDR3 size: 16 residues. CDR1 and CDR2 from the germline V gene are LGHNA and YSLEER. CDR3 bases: TGCGCCAGCAGCCGGGGAGCGGGAGGTACGCAAGAGACCCAGTACTTC. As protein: CASSRGAGGTQETQYF.

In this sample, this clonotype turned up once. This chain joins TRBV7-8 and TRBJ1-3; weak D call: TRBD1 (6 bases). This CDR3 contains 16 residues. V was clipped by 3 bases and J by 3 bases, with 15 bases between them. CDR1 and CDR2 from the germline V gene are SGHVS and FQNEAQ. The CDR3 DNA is TGTGCCAGCAGCTTTGGCCGAGGGGGGCTTGGAAACACCATATATTTT. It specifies CASSFGRGGLGNTIYF.

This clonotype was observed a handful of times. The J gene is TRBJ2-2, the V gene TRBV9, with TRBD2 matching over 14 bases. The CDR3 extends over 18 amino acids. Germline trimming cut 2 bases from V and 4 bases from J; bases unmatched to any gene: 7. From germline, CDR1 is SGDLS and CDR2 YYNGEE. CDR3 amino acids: CASSVRLAGGPGTGELFF. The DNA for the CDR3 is TGTGCCAGCAGCGTCCGACTAGCGGGGGGGCCTGGCACCGGGGAGCTGTTTTTT.

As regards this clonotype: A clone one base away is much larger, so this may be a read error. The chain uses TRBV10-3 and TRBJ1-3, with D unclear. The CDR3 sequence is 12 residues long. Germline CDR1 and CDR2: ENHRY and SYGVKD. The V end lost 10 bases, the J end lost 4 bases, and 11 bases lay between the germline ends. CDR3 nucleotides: TGTGCCACACTGGACCGGGGAAACACCATATATTTT. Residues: CATLDRGNTIYF.

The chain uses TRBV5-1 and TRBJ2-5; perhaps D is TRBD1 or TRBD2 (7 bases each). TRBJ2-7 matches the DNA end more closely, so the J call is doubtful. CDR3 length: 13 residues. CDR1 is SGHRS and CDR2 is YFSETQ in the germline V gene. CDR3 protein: CASNSGDSYEQYF. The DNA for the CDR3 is TGCGCCAGCAACAGCGGGGACAGCTACGAGCAGTACTTC.